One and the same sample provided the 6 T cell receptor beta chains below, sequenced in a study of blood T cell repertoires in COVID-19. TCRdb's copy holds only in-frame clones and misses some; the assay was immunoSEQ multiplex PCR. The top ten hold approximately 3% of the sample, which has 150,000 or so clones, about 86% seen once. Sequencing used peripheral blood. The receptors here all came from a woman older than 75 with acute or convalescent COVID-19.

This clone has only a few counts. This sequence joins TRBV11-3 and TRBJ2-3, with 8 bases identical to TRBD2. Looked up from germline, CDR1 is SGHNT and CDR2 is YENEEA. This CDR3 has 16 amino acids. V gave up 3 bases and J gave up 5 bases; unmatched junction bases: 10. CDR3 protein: CASSFQAGVGQDTQYF. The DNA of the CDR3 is TGTGCCAGCAGCTTCCAAGCGGGGGTAGGACAAGATACGCAGTATTTT.

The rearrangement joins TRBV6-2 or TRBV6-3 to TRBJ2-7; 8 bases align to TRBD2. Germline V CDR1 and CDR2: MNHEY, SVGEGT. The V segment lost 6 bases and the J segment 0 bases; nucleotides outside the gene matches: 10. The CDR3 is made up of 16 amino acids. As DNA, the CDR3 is TGTGCCAGCAGCCGAGCAGAGCGGGGGCCCTCCTACGAGCAGTACTTC. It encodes CASSRAERGPSYEQYF.

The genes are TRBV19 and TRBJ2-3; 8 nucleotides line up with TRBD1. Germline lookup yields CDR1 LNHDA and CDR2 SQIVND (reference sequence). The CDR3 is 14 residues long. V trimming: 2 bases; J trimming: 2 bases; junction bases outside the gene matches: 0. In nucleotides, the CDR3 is TGTGCCAGTAGTATACAGGGGGCCACAGATACGCAGTATTTT. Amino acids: CASSIQGATDTQYF.

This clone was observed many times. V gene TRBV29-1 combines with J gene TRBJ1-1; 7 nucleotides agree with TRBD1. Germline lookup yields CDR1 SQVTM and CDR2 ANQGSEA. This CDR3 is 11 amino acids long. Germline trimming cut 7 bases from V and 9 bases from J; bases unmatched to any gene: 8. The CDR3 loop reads CSGQQGFQAFF. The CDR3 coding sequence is TGCAGCGGCCAACAGGGGTTTCAAGCTTTCTTT.

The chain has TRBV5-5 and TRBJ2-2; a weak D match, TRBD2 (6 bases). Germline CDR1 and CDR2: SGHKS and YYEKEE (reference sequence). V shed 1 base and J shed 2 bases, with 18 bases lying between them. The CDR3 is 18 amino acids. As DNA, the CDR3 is TGTGCCAGCAGCTTGCCCCCGTTCCGGGGGACTAACACCGGGGAGCTGTTTTTT. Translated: CASSLPPFRGTNTGELFF.

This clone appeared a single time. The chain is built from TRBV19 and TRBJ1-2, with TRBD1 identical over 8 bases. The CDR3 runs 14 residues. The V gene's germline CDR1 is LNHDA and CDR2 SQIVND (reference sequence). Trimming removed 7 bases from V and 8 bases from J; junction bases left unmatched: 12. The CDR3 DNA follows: TGTGCCAGTACCCCCGGACAGGGAGTTTGGGGCTACACCTTC. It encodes CASTPGQGVWGYTF.